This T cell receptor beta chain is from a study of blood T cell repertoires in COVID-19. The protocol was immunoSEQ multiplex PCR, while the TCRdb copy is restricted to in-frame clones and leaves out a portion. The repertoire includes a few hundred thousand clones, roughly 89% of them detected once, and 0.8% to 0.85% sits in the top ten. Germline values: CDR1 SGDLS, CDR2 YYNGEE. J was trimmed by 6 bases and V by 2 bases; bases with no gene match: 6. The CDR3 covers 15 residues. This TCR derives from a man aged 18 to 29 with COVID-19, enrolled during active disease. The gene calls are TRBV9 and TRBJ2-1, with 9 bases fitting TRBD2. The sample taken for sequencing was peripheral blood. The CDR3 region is CASSVSGSNGNEQFF. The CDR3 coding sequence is TGTGCCAGCAGCGTTAGCGGGAGTAACGGCAATGAGCAGTTCTTC.